Given below is one TCR beta chain in context. The data derive from a study of blood T cell repertoires in COVID-19. Study information: Donors in the United States, Italy and Spain gave samples during acute or convalescent COVID-19.

Trimming left V 4 bases short and J 0 bases short, with 16 bases between. Germline assignment: CDR1 SGHRS and CDR2 YFSETQ. The CDR3 runs to 16 residues. Original analysis: Reference gene primer amplification in the assay estimated nucleated cell counts. Using immunoSEQ multiplex PCR, the repertoire was profiled, and TCRdb retains in-frame clones only, with some absent. That table supplies the V and J calls and clone size; D and trimming were determined from the DNA. In the table there are 400,000 to 450,000 clones, about 89% of which are singletons. This clonotype originated in a woman aged 40 to 50 with COVID-19, enrolled during active disease. The J gene is TRBJ1-2, the V gene TRBV5-1; a weak D match, TRBD1 (5 bases). The sequencing input was peripheral blood. CDR3 coding DNA: TGCGCCAGCAGCACTCAAGACGGGGACTCTAACTATGGCTACACCTTC. It encodes CASSTQDGDSNYGYTF.